This T cell receptor beta chain stems from a study of OX40 agonist ivuxolimab in advanced cancers. Study details: Under the entry rules, prior anti-PD-1, anti-PD-L1 or anti-CTLA-4 therapy was allowed, and about 38% had some.

Excluded were patients having autoimmune disease history or systemic immunosuppression. The assay was immunoSEQ multiplex PCR, and TCRdb's table has in-frame clones only and misses some. Of tens of thousands of clones listed, around nine tenths are singletons. The sequencing here drew on CD4+ or CD8+ T cells sorted from blood, taken in a trial of the OX40 agonist ivuxolimab. The TCR sequence derives from an adult with an advanced solid tumor such as melanoma, head and neck, liver or kidney cancer.

CDR3 DNA sequence: TGTGCCAGCAGCTTATCAGTGTGGGACCAATACCGGGGGCAGTTCTTC. It encodes CASSLSVWDQYRGQFF. The rearrangement joins TRBV7-2 to TRBJ2-1; D is possibly TRBD1 or TRBD2 (5 bases each). The CDR3 is made up of 16 amino acids. Trimming took 2 bases from V and 12 from J, leaving 23 bases between them. Germline V gene lookup returns CDR1 SGHTA and CDR2 FQGNSA. Complete variable domain (other parts from reference TRBV7-2 and TRBJ2-1): GAGVSQSPSNKVTEKGKDVELRCDPISGHTALYWYRQSLGQGLEFLIYFQGNSAPDKSGLPSDRFSAERTGGSVSTLTIQRTQQEDSAVYLCASSLSVWDQYRGQFFGPGTRLTVL.